The next 24 T cell receptor beta chains were all read from a single sample in a study of blood T cell repertoires in COVID-19. Assay: immunoSEQ multiplex PCR; the TCRdb copy retains only in-frame clones and omits some. Among hundreds of thousands of clones, about 91% were seen once, and the ten largest hold roughly 1.2%. Material: PBMCs or T cells enriched from blood (not recorded which). These receptors originate from a middle-aged woman with acute COVID-19.

This rearrangement joins TRBV27 to TRBJ2-1, with D unresolved. V lost 6 bases and J lost 12, with 27 bases in between. Germline loops: CDR1 MNHEY, CDR2 SMNVEV (reference sequence). The CDR3 extends over 16 amino acids. This CDR3 reads CASRPHSSTSLPGQFF. CDR3 nucleotides: TGTGCCAGCAGACCCCACAGCTCAACCTCACTCCCTGGGCAGTTCTTC.

This rearrangement joins TRBV19 to TRBJ1-5; D may be TRBD1 (6 bases). CDR1 and CDR2 from the germline V gene are LNHDA and SQIVND (reference sequence). This CDR3 spans 14 amino acids. The V end was cut by 5 bases, the J end by 7 bases, with 15 bases between. The DNA of the CDR3 is TGTGCCAGTAGTGCCAGGGGCGGGGGACAGCCCCAGCATTTT. It yields the protein CASSARGGGQPQHF.

This chain connects TRBV18 to TRBJ1-3, with 9 bases identical to TRBD1. J gave up 0 bases and V 4 bases, and 4 bases lay outside the gene matches. Germline CDR1 is KGHSH and CDR2 is LQKENI. The CDR3 length is 16 residues. CDR3 amino acids: CASSRDREVSGNTIYF. In nucleotides, the CDR3 is TGTGCCAGCTCACGGGACAGGGAAGTCTCTGGAAACACCATATATTTT.

The J gene is TRBJ1-2, the V gene TRBV9, with D possibly matching TRBD1 (6 bases). The CDR3 extends over 14 amino acids. Germline V CDR1 and CDR2: SGDLS, YYNGEE. Deletions cut 0 bases from V and 4 bases from J, with 10 bases between. For the CDR3, the DNA is TGTGCCAGCAGCGTAGGGAACAGGGCCTATGGCTACACCTTC. Its protein is CASSVGNRAYGYTF.

The chain links TRBV24-1 to TRBJ2-1; 11 nucleotides line up with TRBD2. V lost 3 bases and J lost 4; bases outside the gene matches: 4. The CDR3 runs 16 residues. Germline assignment: CDR1 KGHDR and CDR2 SFDVKD. DNA of the CDR3: TGTGCCACCAGTGATGCGACTAGCGGGACATACAATGAGCAGTTCTTC. Protein: CATSDATSGTYNEQFF.

The chain is built from TRBV24-1 and TRBJ1-1, with unresolved D. V lost 4 bases and J lost 13, with 15 bases in between. CDR3 length: 12 residues. CDR1 and CDR2 from the germline V gene are KGHDR and SFDVKD. The CDR3, as DNA: TGTGCCACCAGTGAGCCGGGTCGGTCCTTTTTCTTT. Translating gives CATSEPGRSFFF.

This clone came up many times. The rearrangement joins TRBV27 to TRBJ2-1; 7 positions match TRBD2. Germline V gene data show CDR1 as MNHEY and CDR2 as SMNVEV (reference sequence). V was pared by 2 bases and J by 2 bases, with 6 bases of the junction left unmatched. The length of the CDR3 is 16 residues. The CDR3 DNA is TGTGCCAGCAGTTTAGGGAGCGGGGCCCCCTACAATGAGCAGTTCTTC. It yields the protein CASSLGSGAPYNEQFF.

The chain is built from TRBV2 and TRBJ2-7; TRBD2 matches 8 bases. In germline, CDR1 is SNHLY, CDR2 FYNNEI. The CDR3 runs to 13 residues. Trimming removed 8 bases from V and 6 bases from J; junction bases left unmatched: 9. The CDR3 DNA sequence: TGTGCCAGCCTCCTCTTCCTAGCGGGCGAGCAGTACTTC. It codes for CASLLFLAGEQYF.

The chain couples TRBV28 to TRBJ2-7; D perhaps matches TRBD2 (5 bases). This CDR3 comprises 13 residues. Between the trimmed V and J ends, which lost 6 bases and 7 bases, there was a span of 16 bases. CDR1 MDHEN and CDR2 SYDVKM come from the germline V gene. The CDR3 spells CASRAESGVEQYF. The CDR3, as DNA: TGTGCCAGCAGAGCGGAATCCGGTGTGGAGCAGTACTTC.

The J gene is TRBJ1-3, the V gene TRBV27; D ambiguous. Germline CDR1 is MNHEY and CDR2 is SMNVEV (reference sequence). V was cut by 6 bases and J by 3 bases, with 6 bases left in between. The CDR3 is made up of 12 amino acids. This chain's CDR3 is CASSGDGNTIYF. CDR3 sequence (DNA): TGTGCCAGCAGCGGGGATGGAAACACCATATATTTT.

J is TRBJ1-4 and V is TRBV14, with D perhaps TRBD1 (5 bases). This CDR3 has 19 amino acids. Trimming took 1 base from V and 3 from J, leaving 21 bases between them. Germline V gene sequence: CDR1 SGHDN, CDR2 FVKESK. Here the CDR3 DNA reads TGTGCCAGCAGCCAAGTTAGAGACAGATACCTAAGGCCTAATGAAAAACTGTTTTTT. Protein sequence: CASSQVRDRYLRPNEKLFF.

The chain is built from TRBV20-1 and TRBJ2-3; 8 bases line up with TRBD2. The CDR3 has 16 residues. Losses at the gene ends were 3 bases for V and 0 bases for J; bases not matched to a gene: 8. Germline CDR1 DFQATT, CDR2 SNEGSKA (reference sequence). The CDR3 spells CSASGLAGVSTDTQYF. CDR3 bases: TGCAGTGCTAGTGGGCTAGCGGGTGTTAGCACAGATACGCAGTATTTT.

The chain is built from TRBV19 and TRBJ1-2, with D maybe TRBD1 (5 bases). Trimming left V 0 bases short and J 6 bases short, with 17 bases between. The CDR3 is 16 residues long. Germline V gene lookup returns CDR1 LNHDA and CDR2 SQIVND (reference sequence). The CDR3 region is CASSIDRRGRGDGYTF. DNA for the CDR3: TGTGCCAGTAGTATAGATCGTCGGGGGAGAGGTGATGGCTACACCTTC.

V gene TRBV29-1 combines with J gene TRBJ1-5; D unresolved. Deletions cut 0 bases from V and 0 bases from J, with 6 bases between. This CDR3 region has 14 residues. Germline CDR1 reads SQVTM; CDR2 reads ANQGSEA. This chain's CDR3 is CSVEDRGSNQPQHF. CDR3 DNA: TGCAGCGTTGAAGATCGAGGTAGCAATCAGCCCCAGCATTTT.

The chain links TRBV12-3 or TRBV12-4 to TRBJ1-1; 8 bases match TRBD1. This CDR3 contains 13 residues. Trimming cost V 6 bases and J 7 bases; bases outside gene matches: 7. The CDR3 bases are TGTGCCAGCAGGCAGGGGGCTATCGATGAAGCTTTCTTT. Protein: CASRQGAIDEAFF.

The chain links TRBV28 to TRBJ2-7, with 8 bases matching TRBD1. This CDR3 is built from 16 residues. V lost 6 bases, J lost 3 bases, and 13 bases stayed unmatched. Germline lookup yields CDR1 MDHEN and CDR2 SYDVKM. The CDR3 sequence is CASSPAIGTGYYEQYF. For the CDR3, the DNA is TGTGCCAGCAGCCCCGCAATCGGGACAGGCTACTACGAGCAGTACTTC.

This clone was seen only a few times. This sequence joins TRBV10-2 and TRBJ1-6, with D possibly matching TRBD1 (5 bases). The germline gives CDR1 WSHSY, CDR2 SAAADI. Trimming took 2 bases from V and 7 from J, leaving 30 bases between them. The CDR3 has 21 amino acids. CDR3 residues: CASSEATGGPKLGGRNSPLHF. As DNA, the CDR3 is TGCGCCAGCAGTGAGGCCACAGGTGGACCCAAACTAGGAGGGCGAAATTCACCCCTCCACTTT.

V and J are TRBV9 and TRBJ2-3, with a tentative D call TRBD2 (5 bases). The V and J ends lost 4 bases and 0 bases respectively, with 9 bases between them. CDR1 and CDR2 (germline): SGDLS, YYNGEE. This CDR3 is 14 amino acids long. The CDR3 protein is CASSPWTSTDTQYF. CDR3 sequence (DNA): TGTGCCAGCAGCCCCTGGACTAGCACAGATACGCAGTATTTT.

This clone has more than one count but fewer than ten. CDR3 region: CASTTWGAGEDTQYF. The CDR3, as DNA: TGTGCCAGCACCACATGGGGAGCGGGAGAAGATACGCAGTATTTT. This chain joins TRBV27 and TRBJ2-3; 8 nucleotides agree with TRBD2. The germline V gene has CDR1 MNHEY and CDR2 SMNVEV (reference sequence). With V trimmed by 7 bases and J by 5 bases, 11 bases remained unmatched. The CDR3 length is 15 residues.

The CDR3 protein is CAISEGVTTSNYGYTF. Written as DNA, the CDR3 is TGTGCCATCAGTGAAGGGGTAACTACCTCTAACTATGGCTACACCTTC. The chain links TRBV10-3 to TRBJ1-2, with D maybe TRBD1 (5 bases). CDR1 and CDR2 (germline): ENHRY, SYGVKD. CDR3 size: 16 residues. V lost 3 bases and J 0 bases, leaving 14 bases between the germline ends.

In DNA, the CDR3 is TGTGCCAGCTCACCTCTGGGACTAGCGCCCGCCTACGAGCAGTACGTC. It is translated as CASSPLGLAPAYEQYV. V usage is TRBV18 and J usage is TRBJ2-7; 10 bases are a match to TRBD2. The germline V gene encodes CDR1 KGHSH and CDR2 LQKENI. V lost 3 bases, J lost 2 bases, and 7 bases stayed unmatched. This CDR3 region has 16 residues.

The rearrangement joins TRBV7-6 to TRBJ2-1; 7 bases match TRBD1. Per the germline V gene, CDR1 is SGHVS and CDR2 is FNYEAQ. CDR3 size: 17 residues. V lost 5 bases and J lost 0; bases outside the gene matches: 10. The DNA for the CDR3 is TGTGCCAGCAGCGGAGTAGGACAGGTCTCCTCCTACAATGAGCAGTTCTTC. Translation gives CASSGVGQVSSYNEQFF.

This clone was recorded only once. This chain joins TRBV3-1 (or the pseudogene TRBV3-2) and TRBJ1-2, with a possible D match to TRBD1 (6 bases). The CDR3 covers 15 residues. Trimming cost V 4 bases and J 0 bases, with 12 bases left between them. Germline V gene sequence: CDR1 LGHDT, CDR2 YNNKEL (reference sequence). CDR3 loop: CASSPSDSPNYGYTF. The CDR3 DNA reads TGTGCCAGCAGCCCTTCGGACAGCCCTAACTATGGCTACACCTTC.

CDR3 sequence reads: CASSESPGWEQYV. Here the CDR3 DNA reads TGCGCCAGCAGTGAGTCACCAGGGTGGGAGCAGTACGTC. The genes are TRBV10-1 and TRBJ2-7; a possible D gene is TRBD1 (5 bases). Germline values: CDR1 WNHNN, CDR2 SYGVQD (reference sequence). The germline V and J ends were trimmed by 0 bases and 7 bases, with 10 bases remaining between them. The CDR3 has 13 residues.